This T cell receptor (beta chain) was recorded in a study of T-cell reconstitution after alpha-beta-depleted transplantation in children. Study conclusions and caveats: As was reported, about two months after transplant, alpha-beta T cells came from several hundred expanded graft clones. Surviving recipient T cells and thymic progenitors produced the high day-60 TCRbeta diversity seen in some patients.

The TCRbeta library was prepared with unique molecular identifiers. TCRdb analysed the PCR reads with MiXCR anew, one entry per CDR3 protein. The table includes about 600,000 distinct CDR3 sequences, roughly 13% detected once. The table lists this clonotype with a few counts. Its antigen is currently unknown. This CDR3 is built from 15 residues. V was cut by 3 bases and J by 0 bases, with 12 bases left in between. Per the germline V gene, CDR1 is SGHVS and CDR2 is FQNEAQ. The V and J genes are TRBV7-8 and TRBJ2-7; D tentatively fits TRBD1 or TRBD2 (6 bases each). The clonotype comes from a male patient aged 10-17 years who had a stem cell transplant for acute myeloid leukemia, so the T cells may come from the graft donor. Sequenced here: PBMCs, mostly from graft donor cells, sampled 360 days after TCRalphabeta/CD19-depleted stem cell transplant. The CDR3 loop reads CASSFAGHSSYEQYF. Written as DNA, the CDR3 is TGTGCCAGCAGCTTTGCGGGACATAGCTCCTACGAGCAGTACTTC. The whole variable domain, filled in from reference TRBV7-8 and TRBJ2-7, reads GAGVSQSPRYKVAKRGQDVALRCDPISGHVSLFWYQQALGQGPEFLTYFQNEAQLDKSGLPSDRFFAERPEGSVSTLKIQRTQQEDSAVYLCASSFAGHSSYEQYFGPGTRLTVT.